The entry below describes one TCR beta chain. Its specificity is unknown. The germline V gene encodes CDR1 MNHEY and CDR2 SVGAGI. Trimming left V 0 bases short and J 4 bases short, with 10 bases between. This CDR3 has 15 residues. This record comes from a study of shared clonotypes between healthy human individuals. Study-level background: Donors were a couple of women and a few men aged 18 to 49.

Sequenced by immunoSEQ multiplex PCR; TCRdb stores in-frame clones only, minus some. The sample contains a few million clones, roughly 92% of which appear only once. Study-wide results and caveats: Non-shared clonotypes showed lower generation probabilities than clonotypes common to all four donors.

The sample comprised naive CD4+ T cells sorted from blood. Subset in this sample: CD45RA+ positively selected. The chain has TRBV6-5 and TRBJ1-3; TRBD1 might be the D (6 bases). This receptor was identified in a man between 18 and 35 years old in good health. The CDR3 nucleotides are TGTGCCAGCAGTTACTCGGAGAGGGGGGGAAACACCATATATTTT. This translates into CASSYSERGGNTIYF.